This T cell receptor beta chain is from a study of Graves' ophthalmopathy and Graves' hyperthyroidism. Investigators amplified TCR beta CDR3 regions from RNA transcripts. Second-round multiplex PCR followed a first-round RT-PCR using HTBI primers. Each CDR3 protein is one row after TCRdb ran MiXCR on the multiplex PCR reads. The sample carries about 390,000 distinct CDR3 sequences, approximately 15% recorded once. This clonotype was detected many times. Its specificity is not known. Broader study findings: In separating ophthalmopathy from stable hyperthyroidism, a 13-signature model achieved roughly 89% sensitivity and around 81% specificity. Blood also harbored most expanded thyroid clonotypes above 0.001 frequency.

This TCR came from a woman aged 18-30 years with stable Graves' hyperthyroidism. The sequencing input was peripheral blood.

Here the CDR3 reads CASSIDLSGIYGYTF. CDR3 sequence (DNA): TGTGCCAGTAGTATAGATCTATCCGGGATCTATGGCTACACCTTC. The chain couples TRBV19 to TRBJ1-2, with unresolved D. The germline V gene has CDR1 LNHDA and CDR2 SQIVND (reference sequence). The ends were cut back, 0 bases at V and 4 bases at J, with 12 bases in the middle. The length of the CDR3 is 15 residues.